The present entry profiles one TCR beta chain with its context. These data come from a study of cytomegalovirus exposure and HLA in healthy donors. Both 60 Vbeta primers and 13 Jbeta primers went into the PCR. Sequenced by immunoSEQ multiplex PCR; TCRdb stores in-frame clones only, minus some. Of tens of thousands of clones listed, approximately 76% were seen once; the top ten hold 8% to 9%. The receptor comes from a young woman in good health and CMV-seropositive. Source material: PBMCs.

The CDR3 region is CASRPPARAGGRGAETQYF. Written as DNA, the CDR3 is TGCGCCAGCAGACCTCCAGCCCGAGCGGGGGGTCGAGGGGCAGAGACCCAGTACTTC. The chain uses TRBV5-1 and TRBJ2-5; 9 bases match TRBD2. Trimming at V came to 5 bases and at J to 4 bases, leaving 21 bases not matched to a gene. The CDR3 runs to 19 residues. CDR1 and CDR2 (germline): SGHRS, YFSETQ. Full variable domain (missing parts from reference TRBV5-1 and TRBJ2-5): KAGVTQTPRYLIKTRGQQVTLSCSPISGHRSVSWYQQTPGQGLQFLFEYFSETQRNKGNFPGRFSGRQFSNSRSEMNVSTLELGDSALYLCASRPPARAGGRGAETQYFGPGTRLLVL.